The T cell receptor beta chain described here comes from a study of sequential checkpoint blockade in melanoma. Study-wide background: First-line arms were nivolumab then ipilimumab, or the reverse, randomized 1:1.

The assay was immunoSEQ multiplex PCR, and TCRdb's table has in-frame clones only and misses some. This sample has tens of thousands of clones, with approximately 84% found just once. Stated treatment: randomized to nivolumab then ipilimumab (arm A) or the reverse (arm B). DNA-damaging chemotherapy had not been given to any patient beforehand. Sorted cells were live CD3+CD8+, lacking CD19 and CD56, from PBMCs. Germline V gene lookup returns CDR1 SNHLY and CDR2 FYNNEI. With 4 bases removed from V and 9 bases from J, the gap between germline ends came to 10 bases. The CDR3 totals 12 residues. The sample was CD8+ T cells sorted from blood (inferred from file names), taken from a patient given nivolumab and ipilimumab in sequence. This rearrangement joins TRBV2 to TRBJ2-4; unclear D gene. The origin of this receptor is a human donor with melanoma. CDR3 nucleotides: TGTGCCAGCAGTGGGGCCCTCCCCATTCAGTACTTC. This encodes CASSGALPIQYF.